Listed here are 19 T cell receptor beta chains from one sample, sequenced in a study of T cells after yellow fever vaccination. A single record per CDR3 protein comes from TCRdb applying MiXCR to the 5' RACE reads. There are some 340,000 distinct CDR3 sequences in the sample; about 10% occur only once, and about 3.5% lies in the top ten. The material sequenced was CD4+ T cells sorted from PBMCs, taken 45 days after the yellow fever booster vaccination. These receptors were collected from a man younger than 35 who received the YFV17D yellow fever vaccine.

This clonotype was detected ten times or more. V usage is TRBV18 and J usage is TRBJ2-5, with D maybe TRBD1 (5 bases). Looked up from germline, CDR1 is KGHSH and CDR2 is LQKENI. This CDR3 contains 14 residues. Deletions cut 6 bases from V and 5 bases from J, with 16 bases between. Written as DNA, the CDR3 is TGTGCCAGCTCGCCGCCTGGGGCCCTGGAGACCCAGTACTTC. Its translation: CASSPPGALETQYF.

This chain connects TRBV29-1 to TRBJ2-5; no reliable D call. The V end was cut by 3 bases, the J end by 5 bases, with 10 bases between. The germline V gene encodes CDR1 SQVTM and CDR2 ANQGSEA. The CDR3 length is 12 residues. Here the CDR3 DNA reads TGCAGCGTTGATCCGTCTCGGGAGACCCAGTACTTC. It codes for CSVDPSRETQYF.

The rearrangement joins TRBV20-1 to TRBJ2-5; D gene ambiguous. Per the germline V gene, CDR1 is DFQATT and CDR2 is SNEGSKA (reference sequence). The length of the CDR3 is 10 residues. V was clipped by 5 bases and J by 3 bases, with 4 bases between them. CDR3 sequence reads: CSALKETQYF. The DNA for the CDR3 is TGCAGTGCTCTCAAAGAGACCCAGTACTTC.

A few counts support this clonotype. This chain links TRBV18 with TRBJ2-3, with 7 bases fitting TRBD2. Germline V gene data show CDR1 as KGHSH and CDR2 as LQKENI. The CDR3 loop spans 15 amino acids. The V gene end was trimmed by 4 bases and the J gene end by 4 bases; junction bases not matched to a gene: 8. CDR3 protein: CASSRVGGSPDTQYF. The CDR3, as DNA: TGTGCCAGCTCACGCGTCGGGGGGAGCCCAGATACGCAGTATTTT.

The gene calls are TRBV7-9 and TRBJ2-2; D gene unclear. V was trimmed by 2 bases and J by 6 bases, leaving 10 bases between them. This CDR3 contains 14 residues. Germline CDR1 is SEHNR and CDR2 is FQNEAQ (reference sequence). Here the CDR3 DNA reads TGTGCCAGCAGCTTAACAGAGAATGCCGGGGAGCTGTTTTTT. This translates into CASSLTENAGELFF. The full variable domain, in which reference TRBV7-9 and TRBJ2-2 provide the parts outside the CDR3, is DTGVSQNPRHKITKRGQNVTFRCDPISEHNRLYWYRQTLGQGPEFLTYFQNEAQLEKSRLLSDRFSAERPKGSFSTLEIQRTEQGDSAMYLCASSLTENAGELFFGEGSRLTVL.

Many counts were recorded for this clonotype. This chain connects TRBV18 to TRBJ2-1, with D hard to call. The V and J ends lost 4 bases and 4 bases respectively, with 8 bases between them. The length of the CDR3 is 13 residues. CDR1 KGHSH and CDR2 LQKENI come from the germline V gene. The CDR3, as DNA: TGTGCCAGCTCACTACAGAATTACAATGAGCAGTTCTTC. Translated: CASSLQNYNEQFF.

J is TRBJ2-6 and V is TRBV5-1; possibly TRBD2 for D (5 bases). The V gene lost 2 bases and the J gene lost 4 bases, with 7 bases spanning the gap. The CDR3 is made up of 14 amino acids. Germline values: CDR1 SGHRS, CDR2 YFSETQ. The CDR3 region is CASSFGIGANVLTF. The CDR3 DNA sequence: TGCGCCAGCAGCTTCGGGATCGGGGCCAACGTCCTGACTTTC.

The J gene is TRBJ2-3, the V gene TRBV6-4, with D hard to call. Germline lookup yields CDR1 MRHNA and CDR2 SNTAGT. The CDR3 is made up of 14 amino acids. V was trimmed by 6 bases and J by 4 bases, leaving 14 bases between them. The CDR3 DNA sequence: TGTGCCAGCAGCCTTAACGTAGGTCCAGATACGCAGTATTTT. This translates into CASSLNVGPDTQYF.

This clonotype was counted only a few times. The chain has TRBV6-5 and TRBJ2-5; TRBD2 matches at 10 bases. The CDR3 extends over 17 amino acids. Germline V CDR1 and CDR2: MNHEY, SVGAGI. The V and J ends lost 5 bases and 5 bases, in that order; junction bases with no gene match: 14. The DNA for the CDR3 is TGTGCCAGCAGTCAGTTTTTTAGCGGGGGGTTGGTGGAGACCCAGTACTTC. The encoded protein is CASSQFFSGGLVETQYF.

This clonotype has at least ten counts. V is TRBV6-6 and J is TRBJ1-1; D is perhaps TRBD1 (5 bases). Trimming removed 0 bases at V and 1 base at J, with 6 bases between. This CDR3 has 14 residues. The germline gives CDR1 MNHNY, CDR2 SVGAGI (reference sequence). The CDR3 nucleotides read TGTGCCAGCAGTTACTCGACAGCGAACACTGAAGCTTTCTTT. Residues: CASSYSTANTEAFF.

This clonotype came up once. The chain recombines TRBV10-3 with TRBJ2-2, with 8 positions matching TRBD1. Germline CDR1 is ENHRY and CDR2 is SYGVKD. The CDR3 sequence is 16 residues long. V lost 0 bases to trimming and J lost 7 bases; unmatched junction nucleotides: 7. The CDR3 loop is CAISESMAGGGGELFF. The CDR3, as DNA: TGTGCCATCAGTGAGTCGATGGCAGGGGGCGGCGGGGAGCTGTTTTTT.

This clonotype was observed a few times. The rearrangement uses TRBV6-6 and TRBJ1-2, with D perhaps matching TRBD1 (6 bases). V was pared by 7 bases and J by 2 bases, with 11 bases between. There are 13 residues in the CDR3. Per the germline V gene, CDR1 is MNHNY and CDR2 is SVGAGI (reference sequence). CDR3 DNA sequence: TGTGCCAGCATCCACAGGGAAAACTATGGCTACACCTTC. Protein sequence: CASIHRENYGYTF.

This clonotype appeared a few times. The J gene is TRBJ2-2, the V gene TRBV20-1; 15 bases line up with TRBD2. Germline values: CDR1 DFQATT, CDR2 SNEGSKA (reference sequence). The CDR3 is made up of 18 amino acids. Trimming removed 6 bases from V and 4 bases from J; junction bases left unmatched: 12. The CDR3 region has the DNA TGCAGTGCCAAGGGAATCCCGGGACTAGCGGGAGGCACCGGGGAGCTGTTTTTT. Its translation: CSAKGIPGLAGGTGELFF.

CDR3 nucleotides: TGTGCCAGCAGCTTAGAGGCGACCTACAATGAGCAGTTCTTC. Encoded protein: CASSLEATYNEQFF. The chain carries TRBV7-2 and TRBJ2-1; no clear D gene. Trimming shortened V by 1 base and J by 2 bases, and 6 bases separated the two germline ends. This CDR3 spans 14 amino acids. The V gene's germline CDR1 is SGHTA and CDR2 FQGNSA.

This clonotype was recorded at least ten times. The rearrangement links TRBV7-3 to TRBJ2-3; weak D call: TRBD2 (6 bases). Germline V gives CDR1 SGHTA, CDR2 FQGTGA. The CDR3 contains 15 residues. The V gene lost 8 bases and the J gene lost 2 bases, with 17 bases spanning the gap. The chain's CDR3 is CASAEGREPTDTQYF. The DNA of the CDR3 is TGTGCCAGCGCGGAGGGTAGGGAACCCACAGATACGCAGTATTTT.

The CDR3 sequence: CSVEGDSRADTQYF. DNA for the CDR3: TGCAGCGTTGAAGGGGACAGTCGTGCAGATACGCAGTATTTT. The chain has TRBV29-1 and TRBJ2-3, with TRBD1 matching over 7 bases. The germline V gene has CDR1 SQVTM and CDR2 ANQGSEA. The CDR3 length is 14 residues. V dropped 1 base and J dropped 4; count of bases not matched to a gene: 5.

This clonotype has a count of ten or more. J is TRBJ2-1 and V is TRBV7-8, with unresolved D. V lost 5 bases to trimming and J lost 10 bases, with 12 bases between them. Germline lookup yields CDR1 SGHVS and CDR2 FQNEAQ. The CDR3 sequence is 12 residues long. The CDR3 loop reads CASSPDLGEQFF. In DNA, the CDR3 is TGTGCCAGCAGCCCTGACCTCGGGGAGCAGTTCTTC.

This clonotype was observed a handful of times. This chain connects TRBV5-1 to TRBJ1-2, with 9 bases matching TRBD1. Unmatched junction bases numbered 12, after V lost 2 bases and J lost 7 bases. Germline CDR1 is SGHRS and CDR2 is YFSETQ. The CDR3 consists of 16 residues. The CDR3 region is CASSLNPGQGFPGYTF. CDR3 coding DNA: TGCGCCAGCAGCTTAAATCCGGGACAGGGTTTCCCTGGCTACACCTTC. The full variable domain, its missing parts supplied by reference TRBV5-1 and TRBJ1-2, is KAGVTQTPRYLIKTRGQQVTLSCSPISGHRSVSWYQQTPGQGLQFLFEYFSETQRNKGNFPGRFSGRQFSNSRSEMNVSTLELGDSALYLCASSLNPGQGFPGYTFGSGTRLTVV.

This clonotype was recorded many times. The J gene is TRBJ2-3, the V gene TRBV11-2; D not certain. Trimming took 0 bases from V and 1 from J, leaving 8 bases between them. CDR3 length: 15 amino acids. Germline-derived CDR1 and CDR2 are SGHAT and FQNNGV. CDR3 residues: CASSLDVPRTDTQYF. The CDR3 DNA is TGTGCCAGCAGCTTAGATGTACCGCGCACAGATACGCAGTATTTT. The whole variable domain, filled in from reference TRBV11-2 and TRBJ2-3, reads EAGVAQSPRYKIIEKRQSVAFWCNPISGHATLYWYQQILGQGPKLLIQFQNNGVVDDSQLPKDRFSAERLKGVDSTLKIQPAKLEDSAVYLCASSLDVPRTDTQYFGPGTRLTVL.